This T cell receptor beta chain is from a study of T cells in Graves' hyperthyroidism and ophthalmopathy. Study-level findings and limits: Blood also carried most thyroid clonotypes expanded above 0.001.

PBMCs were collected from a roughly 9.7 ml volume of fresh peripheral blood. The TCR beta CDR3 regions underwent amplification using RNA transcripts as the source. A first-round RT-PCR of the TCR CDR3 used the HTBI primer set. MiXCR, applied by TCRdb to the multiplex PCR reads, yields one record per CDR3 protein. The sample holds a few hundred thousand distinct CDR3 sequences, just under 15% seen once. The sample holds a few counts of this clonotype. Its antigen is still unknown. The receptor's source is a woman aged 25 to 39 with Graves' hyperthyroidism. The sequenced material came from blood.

CDR3: CSARNRDSLSYEQYF. CDR3 DNA: TGCAGTGCTAGAAACCGGGACAGCTTATCCTACGAGCAGTACTTC. The V gene is TRBV20-1, the J gene TRBJ2-7, with TRBD1 matching 7 bases. The CDR3 has 15 amino acids. Germline values: CDR1 DFQATT, CDR2 SNEGSKA (reference sequence). J gave up 1 base and V 2 bases, and 8 bases lay outside the gene matches.